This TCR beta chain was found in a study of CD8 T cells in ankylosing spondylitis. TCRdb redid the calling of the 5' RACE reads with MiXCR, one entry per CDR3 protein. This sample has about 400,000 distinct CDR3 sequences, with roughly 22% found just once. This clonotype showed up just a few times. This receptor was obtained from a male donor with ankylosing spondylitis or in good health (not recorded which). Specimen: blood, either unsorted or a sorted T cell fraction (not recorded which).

The CDR3 spells CASSSLQGGRPYEQYF. In DNA, the CDR3 is TGTGCCAGCAGCTCTCTCCAGGGGGGTCGACCCTACGAGCAGTACTTC. The chain is built from TRBV6-1 and TRBJ2-7, with D tentatively TRBD1 (7 bases). Trimming took off 6 bases at V and 2 bases at J, with 20 bases between the two ends. Germline CDR1 and CDR2: MNHNS and SASEGT. The CDR3 is made up of 16 amino acids.